This T cell receptor beta chain was captured in a study of blood T cell repertoires in COVID-19. Study-level background: Samples taken during acute and convalescent COVID-19 were collected in the United States, Italy and Spain. Sample material is recorded as cDNA or gDNA derived from T cells, B-cell-depleted T cells, or PBMCs.

Germline CDR1 is MDHEN and CDR2 is SYDVKM. This CDR3 is 16 amino acids long. Trimming took off 0 bases at V and 2 bases at J, with 14 bases between the two ends. Per the authors' pipeline: Amplified reference gene primers provided the basis for estimating nucleated cell counts. Sequencing was performed with immunoSEQ multiplex PCR; in TCRdb, only in-frame clones are kept and a portion is missing. From that table come the V and J calls and clone size; the DNA was used to work out D and trimming. The table records around 270,000 clones, 84% of them present only once. The chain uses TRBV28 and TRBJ2-7; TRBD1 is a possible D gene (5 bases). This TCR came from a woman aged 40-49 years who had recovered from COVID-19. The material sequenced was peripheral blood. The CDR3: CASSLWARVRAYEQYF. The DNA of the CDR3 is TGTGCCAGCAGTTTATGGGCCCGGGTCAGGGCCTACGAGCAGTACTTC.